One and the same sample provided the 27 T cell receptor beta chains below, sequenced in a study of cytomegalovirus exposure and HLA in healthy donors. The PCR had 60 Vbeta and 13 Jbeta primers. This table comes from immunoSEQ multiplex PCR, and its TCRdb copy is limited to in-frame clones, with some not included. The table shows 90,000 to 150,000 clones, with about 60% occurring only once. The material sequenced was PBMCs. The receptor source for this set is a man between 35 and 55 years old in good health and CMV-seropositive.

The genes are TRBV28 and TRBJ1-5, with TRBD1 matching 8 bases. From germline, CDR1 is MDHEN and CDR2 SYDVKM. With 5 bases clipped from V and 4 bases from J, the junction kept 4 bases outside the gene matches. The CDR3 covers 14 residues. CDR3 in DNA: TGTGCCAGCAGTACCGGACAGGGAAATCAGCCCCAGCATTTT. This sequence encodes CASSTGQGNQPQHF.

V and J are TRBV5-1 and TRBJ1-6, with D maybe TRBD1 (5 bases). Germline V CDR1 and CDR2: SGHRS, YFSETQ. The CDR3 sequence is 15 residues long. V gave up 0 bases and J gave up 5 bases, with 9 bases separating them. CDR3 residues: CASSLVAGNNSPLHF. The CDR3 nucleotides read TGCGCCAGCAGCTTGGTTGCAGGGAATAATTCACCCCTCCACTTT.

The CDR3, as DNA: TGCGCCAGCAGCCCTCCCCTAAGGGAGTACGGCACAGATACGCAGTATTTT. It specifies CASSPPLREYGTDTQYF. This chain links TRBV4-1 with TRBJ2-3; possibly TRBD2 for D (5 bases). This CDR3 has 17 residues. The ends were cut back, 4 bases at V and 1 base at J, with 18 bases in the middle. Germline CDR1 MGHRA, CDR2 YSYEKL.

The chain joins TRBV10-3 to TRBJ2-5, with 8 bases lining up with TRBD2. Germline CDR1 and CDR2: ENHRY and SYGVKD. Trimming cost V 3 bases and J 7 bases; bases outside gene matches: 10. CDR3 length equals 15 residues. The DNA of the CDR3 is TGTGCCATCAGTGATAGTGCCGGGAGGGCCGTGACCCAGTACTTC. This codes for CAISDSAGRAVTQYF.

The DNA for the CDR3 is TGCGCCAGCAGTGAGCAGACTAGCGGGTCCTACAATGAGCAGTTCTTC. Its translation: CASSEQTSGSYNEQFF. The chain carries TRBV10-2 and TRBJ2-1; 10 bases match TRBD2. The germline CDR1 and CDR2 sequences are WSHSY and SAAADI. V lost 2 bases to trimming and J lost 1 base; unmatched junction nucleotides: 2. The length of the CDR3 is 16 residues.

CDR3 nucleotides: TGTGCCAGCAGCTCTCCCATCGACTCGCCCCCGAACACTGAAGCTTTCTTT. Encoded protein: CASSSPIDSPPNTEAFF. The V call is TRBV7-3, the J call TRBJ1-1; D ambiguous. V lost 4 bases and J 1 base, leaving 19 bases between the germline ends. From germline, CDR1 is SGHTA and CDR2 FQGTGA. The length of the CDR3 is 17 residues.

V usage is TRBV10-3 and J usage is TRBJ2-1; the match to TRBD2 covers 8 bases. The length of the CDR3 is 15 residues. Germline V gene lookup returns CDR1 ENHRY and CDR2 SYGVKD. V dropped 10 bases and J dropped 7; count of bases not matched to a gene: 15. CDR3 sequence reads: CATVLADLSGNEQFF. CDR3 nucleotides: TGTGCCACCGTACTAGCGGACCTATCGGGGAATGAGCAGTTCTTC.

The genes are TRBV19 and TRBJ2-1, with 11 nucleotides matching TRBD2. CDR1 and CDR2 from the germline V gene are LNHDA and SQIVND (reference sequence). This CDR3 has 16 amino acids. The J segment lost 6 bases and the V segment lost 5 bases, leaving 9 bases of the junction unmatched. The CDR3 protein is CASSPAGTSGLNEQFF. The CDR3 coding sequence is TGTGCCAGTAGTCCTGCCGGGACTAGCGGACTCAATGAGCAGTTCTTC. The variable domain in full, completed from reference TRBV19 and TRBJ2-1, reads DGGITQSPKYLFRKEGQNVTLSCEQNLNHDAMYWYRQDPGQGLRLIYYSQIVNDFQKGDIAEGYSVSREKKESFPLTVTSAQKNPTAFYLCASSPAGTSGLNEQFFGPGTRLTVL.

This clone was seen a handful of times. The CDR3 sequence: CACGTSPHEQYF. In nucleotides, the CDR3 is TGTGCCTGCGGGACTTCCCCCCACGAGCAGTACTTC. This chain joins TRBV30 and TRBJ2-7, with D possibly matching TRBD2 (6 bases). V was trimmed by 6 bases and J by 5 bases, leaving 14 bases between them. Germline V CDR1 and CDR2: GTSNPN, SVGIG (reference sequence). The CDR3 is 12 residues long.

This clone has more than one count but fewer than ten. The sample holds other DNA sequences that translate to the same CDR3. The V and J genes are TRBV5-6 and TRBJ2-1; 7 bases align to TRBD2. The CDR3 contains 15 residues. From germline, CDR1 is SGHDT and CDR2 YYEEEE. V lost 0 bases, J lost 2 bases, and 2 bases stayed unmatched. The CDR3 is CASSLGGGPYNEQFF. As DNA, the CDR3 is TGTGCCAGCAGCTTGGGCGGGGGACCCTACAATGAGCAGTTCTTC.

This clone showed up just once. CDR3 nucleotides: TGTGCCAGCAGCGGGACTAGCGGGAACCCAGAGACCCAGTACTTC. Translation gives CASSGTSGNPETQYF. The chain joins TRBV27 to TRBJ2-5; TRBD2 aligns across 13 bases. In germline, CDR1 is MNHEY, CDR2 SMNVEV (reference sequence). The CDR3 contains 15 residues. V lost 6 bases to trimming and J lost 4 bases; unmatched junction nucleotides: 5.

In its sample, this clone was seen a few times. This chain uses TRBV28 with TRBJ1-2; weak D call: TRBD1 (5 bases). Germline lookup yields CDR1 MDHEN and CDR2 SYDVKM. V dropped 2 bases and J dropped 5 bases, with 12 bases sitting between them. This CDR3 is 14 amino acids long. CDR3 sequence reads: CASSLANGAYGYTF. CDR3 DNA sequence: TGTGCCAGCAGTTTAGCGAATGGGGCTTATGGCTACACCTTC.

This chain links TRBV6-5 with TRBJ2-3, with D unresolved. Trimming stripped 5 bases from V and 1 base from J, with 7 bases between. Germline CDR1 is MNHEY and CDR2 is SVGAGI. There are 13 residues in the CDR3. The CDR3 loop is CASSPPGTDTQYF. The DNA for the CDR3 is TGTGCCAGCAGTCCTCCTGGCACAGATACGCAGTATTTT.

The chain links TRBV19 to TRBJ2-7; D is possibly TRBD2 (5 bases). V dropped 5 bases and J dropped 6 bases, with 20 bases sitting between them. The CDR3 spans 15 residues. CDR1 is LNHDA and CDR2 is SQIVND in the germline V gene (reference sequence). CDR3 nucleotides: TGTGCCAGTAGTGCCCTCCTGGGCGGACTCGGCGAGCAGTACTTC. It is translated as CASSALLGGLGEQYF.

This clone has more than one count but fewer than ten. The chain joins TRBV7-9 to TRBJ2-3; maybe TRBD1 (5 bases). V shed 2 bases and J shed 3 bases, with 18 bases lying between them. CDR1 SEHNR and CDR2 FQNEAQ come from the germline V gene (reference sequence). The CDR3 runs 17 residues. The CDR3 here is CASSLTLRGGITDTQYF. For the CDR3, the DNA is TGTGCCAGCAGCTTAACGTTAAGGGGCGGAATAACAGATACGCAGTATTTT. The entire variable domain, with the rest obtained from reference TRBV7-9 and TRBJ2-3, is as follows: DTGVSQNPRHKITKRGQNVTFRCDPISEHNRLYWYRQTLGQGPEFLTYFQNEAQLEKSRLLSDRFSAERPKGSFSTLEIQRTEQGDSAMYLCASSLTLRGGITDTQYFGPGTRLTVL.

The genes are TRBV5-1 and TRBJ2-5; 8 bases agree with TRBD1. Germline lookup yields CDR1 SGHRS and CDR2 YFSETQ. The CDR3 loop spans 16 amino acids. Trimming at V came to 0 bases and at J to 4 bases, leaving 8 bases not matched to a gene. For the CDR3, the DNA is TGCGCCAGCAGCTTGGTCGCAGGGGGCTTACGAGAGACCCAGTACTTC. This encodes CASSLVAGGLRETQYF.

The V call is TRBV5-6, the J call TRBJ1-6; unclear D gene. This CDR3 comprises 13 residues. Germline V gives CDR1 SGHDT, CDR2 YYEEEE. The ends were cut back, 8 bases at V and 10 bases at J, with 16 bases in the middle. The CDR3 DNA is TGTGCCAGGCTCGGACTCCACGAATCACCCCTCCACTTT. This translates into CARLGLHESPLHF.

The genes are TRBV5-6 and TRBJ2-1, with 11 bases that match TRBD2. This CDR3 has 15 amino acids. V was pared by 3 bases and J by 6 bases, with 5 bases of the junction left unmatched. Germline V gene sequence: CDR1 SGHDT, CDR2 YYEEEE. This CDR3 is CASSYIAGGPNEQFF. CDR3 DNA: TGTGCCAGCAGCTACATAGCGGGAGGGCCCAATGAGCAGTTCTTC.

The J gene is TRBJ1-5, the V gene TRBV6-4, with D perhaps TRBD1 (5 bases). Trimming pared 3 bases from V and 5 bases from J, leaving 14 bases between. This CDR3 comprises 15 residues. Germline V gives CDR1 MRHNA, CDR2 SNTAGT. DNA of the CDR3: TGTGCCAGCAGTGAACGGTGGGGCGGGGATCAGCCCCAGCATTTT. It yields the protein CASSERWGGDQPQHF.

The V call is TRBV28, the J call TRBJ1-5; D gene uncertain. CDR1 is MDHEN and CDR2 is SYDVKM in the germline V gene. The length of the CDR3 is 14 residues. V was clipped by 2 bases and J by 3 bases, with 8 bases between them. The CDR3 is CASSLDRVNQPQHF. For the CDR3, the DNA is TGTGCCAGCAGTTTAGATAGAGTCAATCAGCCCCAGCATTTT.

V and J are TRBV11-2 and TRBJ2-5, with TRBD2 identical over 12 bases. Trimming removed 5 bases from V and 3 bases from J; junction bases left unmatched: 7. The length of the CDR3 is 16 residues. From germline, CDR1 is SGHAT and CDR2 FQNNGV. The CDR3 DNA is TGTGCCAGCAGCCCTGCCCCTAGCGGGAGGGAAGAGACCCAGTACTTC. Protein: CASSPAPSGREETQYF. Supplemented by reference TRBV11-2 and TRBJ2-5, the full variable domain reads EAGVAQSPRYKIIEKRQSVAFWCNPISGHATLYWYQQILGQGPKLLIQFQNNGVVDDSQLPKDRFSAERLKGVDSTLKIQPAKLEDSAVYLCASSPAPSGREETQYFGPGTRLLVL.

V usage is TRBV5-4 and J usage is TRBJ2-1; the match to TRBD2 covers 8 bases. The germline gives CDR1 SGHNT, CDR2 YYREEE (reference sequence). The CDR3 has 14 amino acids. Trimming at V came to 4 bases and at J to 9 bases, leaving 9 bases not matched to a gene. CDR3 sequence: CASSRPGGPGEQFF. The CDR3 DNA follows: TGTGCCAGCAGCCGTCCGGGAGGGCCAGGTGAGCAGTTCTTC.

The V gene is TRBV4-1, the J gene TRBJ2-4; the D is unclear. The V gene's germline CDR1 is MGHRA and CDR2 YSYEKL. Trimming left V 0 bases short and J 2 bases short, with 14 bases between. The CDR3 covers 17 residues. CDR3 nucleotides: TGCGCCAGCAGCCAAGAGTTGTACGCGGTTACCAAAAACATTCAGTACTTC. This sequence encodes CASSQELYAVTKNIQYF.

This clone appeared a few times. The J gene is TRBJ2-5, the V gene TRBV5-1, with 7 bases lining up with TRBD2. The ends lost 2 bases at V and 2 bases at J; junction bases unmatched: 3. The germline CDR1 and CDR2 sequences are SGHRS and YFSETQ. This CDR3 spans 14 amino acids. In nucleotides, the CDR3 is TGCGCCAGCAGCTTTTCCGGGGGGCAAGAGACCCAGTACTTC. Amino acids: CASSFSGGQETQYF. Looking up the rest from reference TRBV5-1 and TRBJ2-5 gives the full variable domain: KAGVTQTPRYLIKTRGQQVTLSCSPISGHRSVSWYQQTPGQGLQFLFEYFSETQRNKGNFPGRFSGRQFSNSRSEMNVSTLELGDSALYLCASSFSGGQETQYFGPGTRLLVL.

This clone was recorded a few times. The CDR3: CASSVLGTSNSEQFF. The CDR3, as DNA: TGTGCCAGCAGCGTACTCGGGACTAGCAACTCGGAGCAGTTCTTC. This chain connects TRBV9 to TRBJ2-1, with TRBD2 matching over 9 bases. J gave up 10 bases and V 1 base, and 9 bases lay outside the gene matches. This CDR3 comprises 15 residues. Germline V CDR1 and CDR2: SGDLS, YYNGEE.

The V gene is TRBV7-3, the J gene TRBJ2-5; 14 bases match TRBD2. The CDR3 runs to 17 residues. CDR1 is SGHTA, CDR2 FQGTGA, per germline. The J segment lost 4 bases and the V segment lost 5 bases, leaving 9 bases of the junction unmatched. CDR3 amino acids: CASSPMGTSGGGETQYF. The CDR3 nucleotides are TGTGCCAGCAGCCCAATGGGGACTAGCGGGGGTGGAGAGACCCAGTACTTC. The full variable domain, its missing parts supplied by reference TRBV7-3 and TRBJ2-5, is GAGVSQTPSNKVTEKGKYVELRCDPISGHTALYWYRQSLGQGPEFLIYFQGTGAADDSGLPNDRFFAVRPEGSVSTLKIQRTERGDSAVYLCASSPMGTSGGGETQYFGPGTRLLVL.

The DNA for the CDR3 is TGTGCCAGCAGCCGGGGACAGCAGAATGAAAAACTGTTTTTT. Residues: CASSRGQQNEKLFF. This rearrangement joins TRBV27 to TRBJ1-4; 7 bases are shared with TRBD1. The CDR3 runs 14 residues. Germline loops: CDR1 MNHEY, CDR2 SMNVEV (reference sequence). V was pared by 6 bases and J by 5 bases, with 6 bases of the junction left unmatched.